This entry features one T cell receptor beta chain sequence. The data were taken from a study of blood T cell repertoires in COVID-19. Study details: There were acute and convalescent COVID-19 samples, and they came from the United States, Italy and Spain.

Original data processing: By means of reference gene primer amplification, nucleated cell counts were estimated. TCRdb's copy holds only in-frame clones and misses some; the assay was immunoSEQ multiplex PCR. The DNA gave D and trimming, while V, J and clone size come from that table. The data hold a few hundred thousand clones, with about 90% observed a single time. The CDR3 totals 14 residues. Germline CDR1 MNHEY, CDR2 SMNVEV (reference sequence). The V and J ends lost 4 bases and 6 bases, in that order; junction bases with no gene match: 5. The J gene is TRBJ2-2, the V gene TRBV27; 7 nucleotides match TRBD2. Material: peripheral blood. The receptor's source is a man at least 80 years old with acute or convalescent COVID-19. CDR3 sequence reads: CASSSGLTPGELFF. The CDR3 DNA reads as TGTGCCAGCAGTTCGGGACTAACTCCCGGGGAGCTGTTTTTT.